This T cell receptor beta chain was retrieved from a study of blood T cell repertoires in COVID-19. In germline, CDR1 is LGHNT, CDR2 FRNRAP. The J segment lost 8 bases and the V segment lost 8 bases, leaving 6 bases of the junction unmatched. This CDR3 contains 13 residues. Original processing methods: Using reference gene primer amplification, nucleated cell counts were estimated. Here immunoSEQ multiplex PCR was the method, and the copy in TCRdb shows in-frame clones only, minus some. The DNA gave D and trimming, while V, J and clone size come from that table. The sample has 45,000 to 55,000 clones; 86% are singletons.

This sequence joins TRBV12-5 and TRBJ1-4, with 9 bases fitting TRBD1. The TCR was taken from a woman of 80 years or more with acute or convalescent COVID-19. The specimen sequenced was peripheral blood. CDR3 protein: CASSGTGREKLFF. CDR3 coding DNA: TGTGCTAGTTCCGGGACAGGGAGAGAAAAACTGTTTTTT.